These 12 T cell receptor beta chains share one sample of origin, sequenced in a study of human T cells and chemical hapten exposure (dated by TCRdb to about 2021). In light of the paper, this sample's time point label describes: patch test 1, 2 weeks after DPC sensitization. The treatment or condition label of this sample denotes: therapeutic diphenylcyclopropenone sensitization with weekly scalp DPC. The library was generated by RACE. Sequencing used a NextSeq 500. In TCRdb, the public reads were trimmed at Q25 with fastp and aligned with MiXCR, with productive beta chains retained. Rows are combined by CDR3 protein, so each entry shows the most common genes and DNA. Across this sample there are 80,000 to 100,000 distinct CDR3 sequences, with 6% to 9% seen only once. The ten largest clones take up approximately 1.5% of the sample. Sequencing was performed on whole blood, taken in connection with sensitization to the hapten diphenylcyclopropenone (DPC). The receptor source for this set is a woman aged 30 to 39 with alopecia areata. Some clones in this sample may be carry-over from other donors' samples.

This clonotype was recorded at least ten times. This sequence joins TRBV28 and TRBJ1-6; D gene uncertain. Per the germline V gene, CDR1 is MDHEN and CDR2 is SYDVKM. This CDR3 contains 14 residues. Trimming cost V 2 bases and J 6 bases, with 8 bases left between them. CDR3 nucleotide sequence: TGTGCCAGCAGTTTACGCAGCACTAATTCACCCCTCCACTTT. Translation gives CASSLRSTNSPLHF.

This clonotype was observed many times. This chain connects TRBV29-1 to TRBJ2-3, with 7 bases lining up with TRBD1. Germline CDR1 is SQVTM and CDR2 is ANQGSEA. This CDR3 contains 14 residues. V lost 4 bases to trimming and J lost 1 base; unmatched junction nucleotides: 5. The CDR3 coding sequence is TGCAGCGTTGCCCTTCAGGGGGGCACAGATACGCAGTATTTT. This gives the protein CSVALQGGTDTQYF.

CDR3 in amino acids: CASSDGTSGQNTQYF. The CDR3 coding sequence is TGTGCCAGTAGTGACGGGACTAGCGGACAGAATACGCAGTATTTT. The V and J genes are TRBV19 and TRBJ2-3; 11 nucleotides line up with TRBD2. Germline V gene lookup returns CDR1 LNHDA and CDR2 SQIVND (reference sequence). The V and J ends lost 5 bases and 7 bases, in that order; junction bases with no gene match: 8. The CDR3 covers 15 residues.

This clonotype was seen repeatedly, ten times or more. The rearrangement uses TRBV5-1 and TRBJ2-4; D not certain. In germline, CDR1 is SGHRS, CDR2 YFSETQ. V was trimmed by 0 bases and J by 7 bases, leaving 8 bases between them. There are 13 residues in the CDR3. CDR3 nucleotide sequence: TGCGCCAGCAGCTTGGCCGGTCTGAACATTCAGTACTTC. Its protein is CASSLAGLNIQYF.

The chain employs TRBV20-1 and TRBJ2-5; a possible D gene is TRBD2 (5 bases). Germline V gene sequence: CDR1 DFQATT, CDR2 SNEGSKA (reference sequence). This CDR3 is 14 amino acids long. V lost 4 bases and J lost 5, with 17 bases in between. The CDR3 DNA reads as TGCAGTGCTACCTCTAGGGTGAGGGTGGAGACCCAGTACTTC. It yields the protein CSATSRVRVETQYF.

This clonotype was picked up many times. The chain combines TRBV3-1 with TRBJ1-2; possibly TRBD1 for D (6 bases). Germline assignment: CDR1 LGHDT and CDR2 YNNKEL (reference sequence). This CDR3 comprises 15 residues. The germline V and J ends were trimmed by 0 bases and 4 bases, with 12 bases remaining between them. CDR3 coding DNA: TGTGCCAGCAGCCAAGATACTGGCAGGGGCTATGGCTACACCTTC. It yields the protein CASSQDTGRGYGYTF.

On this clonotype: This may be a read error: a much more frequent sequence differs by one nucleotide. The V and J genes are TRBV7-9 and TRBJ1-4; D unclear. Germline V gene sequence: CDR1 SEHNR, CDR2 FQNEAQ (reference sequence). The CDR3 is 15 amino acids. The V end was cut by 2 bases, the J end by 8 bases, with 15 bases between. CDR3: CASSLSDTEGEKLFF. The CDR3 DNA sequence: TGTGCCAGCAGCTTAAGCGATACAGAGGGAGAAAAACTGTTTTTT.

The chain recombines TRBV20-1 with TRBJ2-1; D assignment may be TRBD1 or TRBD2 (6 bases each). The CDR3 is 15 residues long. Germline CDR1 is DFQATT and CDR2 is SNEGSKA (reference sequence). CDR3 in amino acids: CSRLPGGLIGDEQFF. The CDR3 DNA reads TGCAGCCGATTACCTGGGGGGCTAATTGGGGATGAGCAGTTCTTC.

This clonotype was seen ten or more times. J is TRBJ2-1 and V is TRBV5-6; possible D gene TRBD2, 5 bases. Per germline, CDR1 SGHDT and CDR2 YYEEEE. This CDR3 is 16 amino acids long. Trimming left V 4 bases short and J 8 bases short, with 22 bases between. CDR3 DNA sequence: TGTGCCAGCAGCCTTCTGGGGTCGGAGAGTAGCGATGAGCAGTTCTTC. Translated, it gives CASSLLGSESSDEQFF.

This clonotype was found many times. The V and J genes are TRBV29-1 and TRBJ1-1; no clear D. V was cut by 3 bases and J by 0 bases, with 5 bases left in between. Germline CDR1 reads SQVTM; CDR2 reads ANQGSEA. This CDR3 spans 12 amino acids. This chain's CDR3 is CSVDIVNTEAFF. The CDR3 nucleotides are TGCAGCGTTGATATCGTGAACACTGAAGCTTTCTTT.

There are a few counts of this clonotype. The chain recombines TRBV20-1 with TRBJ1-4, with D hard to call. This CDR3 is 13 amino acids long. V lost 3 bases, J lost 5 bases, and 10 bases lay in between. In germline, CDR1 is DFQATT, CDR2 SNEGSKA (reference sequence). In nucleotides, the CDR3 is TGCAGTGCTAGTTTGTCGTCAAATGAAAAACTGTTTTTT. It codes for CSASLSSNEKLFF.

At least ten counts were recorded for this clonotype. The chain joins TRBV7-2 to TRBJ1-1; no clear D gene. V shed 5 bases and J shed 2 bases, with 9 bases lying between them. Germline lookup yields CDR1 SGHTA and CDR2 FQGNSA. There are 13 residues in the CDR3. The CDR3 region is CASSVHLNTEAFF. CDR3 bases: TGTGCCAGCAGCGTCCACTTAAACACTGAAGCTTTCTTT.